This T cell receptor (beta chain) was identified during a study of control samples from healthy donors and cancer patients. This clone was detected a few times. J gave up 4 bases and V 5 bases, and 9 bases lay outside the gene matches. Germline V gene data show CDR1 as SGHRS and CDR2 as YFSETQ. CDR3 length: 15 amino acids. Sequencing used immunoSEQ multiplex PCR; TCRdb keeps in-frame clones, though not all of them. The repertoire consists of over 15,000 clones, with 80% to 85% occurring once and the leading ten covering 25% to 30%. The receptor was isolated from an elderly man with head and neck cancer. The chain recombines TRBV5-1 with TRBJ2-3; 8 bases are shared with TRBD2. Sequenced sample: PBMCs. The CDR3 loop is CASRKSGSDADTQYF. DNA of the CDR3: TGCGCCAGCAGAAAAAGCGGGAGTGATGCAGATACGCAGTATTTT.